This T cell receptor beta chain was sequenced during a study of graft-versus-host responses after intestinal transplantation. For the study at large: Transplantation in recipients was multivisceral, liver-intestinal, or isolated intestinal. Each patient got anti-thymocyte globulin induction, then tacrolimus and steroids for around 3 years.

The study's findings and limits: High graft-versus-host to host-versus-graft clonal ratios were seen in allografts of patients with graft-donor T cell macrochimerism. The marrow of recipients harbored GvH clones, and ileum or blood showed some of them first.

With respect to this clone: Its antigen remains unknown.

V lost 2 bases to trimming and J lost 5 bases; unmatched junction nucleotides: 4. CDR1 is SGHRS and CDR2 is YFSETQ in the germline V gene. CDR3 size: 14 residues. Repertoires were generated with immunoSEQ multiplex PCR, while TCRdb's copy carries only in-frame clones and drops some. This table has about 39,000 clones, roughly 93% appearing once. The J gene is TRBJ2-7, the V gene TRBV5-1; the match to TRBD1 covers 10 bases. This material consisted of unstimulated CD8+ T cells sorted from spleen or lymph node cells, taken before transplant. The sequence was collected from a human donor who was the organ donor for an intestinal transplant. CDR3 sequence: CASSLGQGEDEQYF. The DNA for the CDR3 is TGCGCCAGCAGCTTAGGACAGGGGGAAGACGAGCAGTACTTC. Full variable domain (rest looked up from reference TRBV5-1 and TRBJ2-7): KAGVTQTPRYLIKTRGQQVTLSCSPISGHRSVSWYQQTPGQGLQFLFEYFSETQRNKGNFPGRFSGRQFSNSRSEMNVSTLELGDSALYLCASSLGQGEDEQYFGPGTRLTVT.